These 21 T cell receptor beta chains came from one sample sequenced in a study of T-cell memory formation after mild COVID-19. MiXCR was run by TCRdb on the 5' RACE reads, yielding one entry per CDR3 protein. The sample holds some 310,000 distinct CDR3 sequences, 20% to 25% seen once. Sequenced: PBMCs or a T cell subset sorted from them (not recorded which). These receptors all stem from a man aged 18 to 29 who had mild COVID-19 (a few samples of this study predate the infection). Cell type and time point are not known.

This clonotype showed up just a few times. The chain joins TRBV6-5 to TRBJ1-1; unclear D gene. V lost 2 bases and J lost 4, with 8 bases in between. The CDR3 totals 13 residues. The germline V gene encodes CDR1 MNHEY and CDR2 SVGAGI. The chain's CDR3 is CASSYAGSTEAFF. Written as DNA, the CDR3 is TGTGCCAGCAGTTACGCGGGGTCCACTGAAGCTTTCTTT.

This clonotype was seen more than once but under ten times. The chain carries TRBV7-6 and TRBJ2-3, with no clear D. Trimming cost V 0 bases and J 2 bases, with 9 bases left between them. This CDR3 has 15 residues. Germline CDR1 SGHVS, CDR2 FNYEAQ. The DNA for the CDR3 is TGTGCCAGCAGCTTAGCGCGAGCCTCCACAGATACGCAGTATTTT. It codes for CASSLARASTDTQYF.

This clonotype was seen more than once but under ten times. The genes are TRBV28 and TRBJ1-2, with a weak D call TRBD1 (5 bases). CDR1 MDHEN and CDR2 SYDVKM come from the germline V gene. Trimming removed 7 bases at V and 8 bases at J, with 20 bases between. The CDR3 length is 14 residues. CDR3 nucleotides: TGTGCCAGCATTCCCGGGGCCAGGGCAGGCGGCTACACCTTC. Protein sequence: CASIPGARAGGYTF.

The table lists this clonotype with a few counts. The rearrangement joins TRBV6-2 or TRBV6-3 to TRBJ1-2; D is unresolved. The germline V gene has CDR1 MNHEY and CDR2 SVGEGT. The CDR3 covers 15 residues. Trimming left V 0 bases short and J 0 bases short, with 8 bases between. In nucleotides, the CDR3 is TGTGCCAGCAGTTACTCGCGGACCACTAACTATGGCTACACCTTC. Translated, it gives CASSYSRTTNYGYTF.

In this sample, this clonotype turned up many times. The V and J genes are TRBV5-5 and TRBJ2-3; D might be TRBD1 (5 bases). This CDR3 has 15 amino acids. Trimming removed 1 base from V and 2 bases from J, with 11 bases in between. Per germline, CDR1 SGHKS and CDR2 YYEKEE (reference sequence). The CDR3 DNA reads TGTGCCAGCAGCTTGACCGACAGCTACACAGATACGCAGTATTTT. Amino acid sequence: CASSLTDSYTDTQYF. Drawing the rest from reference TRBV5-5 and TRBJ2-3, the complete variable domain is DAGVTQSPTHLIKTRGQQVTLRCSPISGHKSVSWYQQVLGQGPQFIFQYYEKEERGRGNFPDRFSARQFPNYSSELNVNALLLGDSALYLCASSLTDSYTDTQYFGPGTRLTVL.

Only a few counts were recorded for this clonotype. The chain combines TRBV28 with TRBJ2-3; unclear D gene. Germline CDR1 and CDR2: MDHEN and SYDVKM. V lost 7 bases to trimming and J lost 3 bases, with 8 bases between them. There are 12 residues in the CDR3. The CDR3 loop reads CASIGTTDTQYF. CDR3 in DNA: TGTGCCAGCATCGGCACAACAGATACGCAGTATTTT.

This clonotype occurred a few times. The rearrangement links TRBV7-2 to TRBJ2-3, with D hard to call. The CDR3 contains 15 residues. CDR1 is SGHTA, CDR2 FQGNSA, per germline. Trimming pared 0 bases from V and 2 bases from J, leaving 9 bases between. The CDR3 loop is CASSLAYSTTDTQYF. The CDR3 nucleotides are TGTGCCAGCAGCTTAGCGTACAGCACCACAGATACGCAGTATTTT.

This clonotype was counted between two and nine times. The chain couples TRBV5-1 to TRBJ1-1; no clear D. The CDR3 is made up of 14 amino acids. V was pared by 1 base and J by 1 base, with 8 bases between. CDR1 and CDR2 (germline): SGHRS, YFSETQ. Here the CDR3 reads CASSLYYGNTEAFF. The CDR3 bases are TGCGCCAGCAGCTTGTATTATGGGAACACTGAAGCTTTCTTT. The full variable domain, rest sourced from reference TRBV5-1 and TRBJ1-1, is KAGVTQTPRYLIKTRGQQVTLSCSPISGHRSVSWYQQTPGQGLQFLFEYFSETQRNKGNFPGRFSGRQFSNSRSEMNVSTLELGDSALYLCASSLYYGNTEAFFGQGTRLTVV.

This clonotype has a count of ten or more. The rearrangement links TRBV5-1 to TRBJ1-1; 11 nucleotides line up with TRBD1. The V and J ends lost 4 bases and 5 bases, in that order; junction bases with no gene match: 7. Germline CDR1 is SGHRS and CDR2 is YFSETQ. This CDR3 is 15 amino acids long. The CDR3 is CASSHGQGAVTEAFF. CDR3 in DNA: TGCGCCAGCAGCCATGGACAGGGGGCGGTAACTGAAGCTTTCTTT.

This clonotype was detected many times. The chain recombines TRBV6-1 with TRBJ2-3, with 8 bases fitting TRBD2. Germline V gene sequence: CDR1 MNHNS, CDR2 SASEGT. V lost 7 bases to trimming and J lost 2 bases; unmatched junction nucleotides: 11. This CDR3 is 16 amino acids long. The CDR3 sequence is CASTIGLAGPTDTQYF. The DNA of the CDR3 is TGTGCCAGCACCATCGGCTTAGCGGGGCCCACAGATACGCAGTATTTT.

As DNA, the CDR3 is TGCGCCAGCAGCTTAGGCCAGACAACTTTGATGACTGAAGCTTTCTTT. It specifies CASSLGQTTLMTEAFF. V usage is TRBV5-1 and J usage is TRBJ1-1; the D is unclear. The germline V and J ends were trimmed by 2 bases and 5 bases, with 19 bases remaining between them. The CDR3 consists of 16 residues. Germline CDR1 and CDR2: SGHRS and YFSETQ.

This clonotype was picked up many times. This sequence joins TRBV5-1 and TRBJ1-2, with a tentative D call TRBD1 (6 bases). V was pared by 0 bases and J by 3 bases, with 9 bases between. The CDR3 has 14 amino acids. Germline CDR1 is SGHRS and CDR2 is YFSETQ. Here the CDR3 reads CASSLAGQYYGYTF. CDR3 bases: TGCGCCAGCAGCTTGGCCGGACAGTACTATGGCTACACCTTC.

The chain combines TRBV10-3 with TRBJ2-4; 7 bases align to TRBD1. The length of the CDR3 is 15 residues. Trimming took 4 bases from V and 1 from J; bases not matched to a gene: 4. CDR1 and CDR2 from the germline V gene are ENHRY and SYGVKD. The CDR3 here is CAISVSGGAKNIQYF. The CDR3 DNA reads TGTGCCATCAGTGTTTCAGGGGGTGCCAAAAACATTCAGTACTTC.

This clonotype turned up a few times. V gene TRBV7-9 combines with J gene TRBJ2-5; TRBD1 agrees at 7 bases. Trimming took 1 base from V and 4 from J; bases not matched to a gene: 3. This CDR3 has 14 residues. Germline lookup yields CDR1 SEHNR and CDR2 FQNEAQ (reference sequence). CDR3 sequence (DNA): TGTGCCAGCAGCTTAGGAGGGGGCACAGAGACCCAGTACTTC. This sequence encodes CASSLGGGTETQYF.

This clonotype was seen a few times. V and J are TRBV12-3 or TRBV12-4 and TRBJ2-7; 8 bases map to TRBD2. The V segment lost 2 bases and the J segment 3 bases; nucleotides outside the gene matches: 6. This CDR3 is built from 15 residues. CDR3 region: CASSLSGGGSYEQYF. For the CDR3, the DNA is TGTGCCAGCAGTTTATCGGGCGGGGGGAGCTACGAGCAGTACTTC.

V gene TRBV19 combines with J gene TRBJ2-5; possible D gene TRBD2, 5 bases. This CDR3 contains 11 residues. Germline V gives CDR1 LNHDA, CDR2 SQIVND (reference sequence). Trimming took 8 bases from V and 7 from J, leaving 11 bases between them. CDR3 sequence reads: CASVGEGTQYF. The CDR3 DNA follows: TGTGCCAGTGTGGGTGAGGGGACCCAGTACTTC.

Relative to its sample, this clonotype is medium-sized (0.01 to 0.1%). This chain connects TRBV27 to TRBJ1-6, with a weak D call TRBD1 (5 bases). V was trimmed by 10 bases and J by 0 bases, leaving 13 bases between them. This CDR3 has 15 residues. Germline V gene lookup returns CDR1 MNHEY and CDR2 SMNVEV (reference sequence). CDR3 nucleotide sequence: TGTGCCACGGGGGGGAAAGCCTCCTATAATTCACCCCTCCACTTT. Encoded protein: CATGGKASYNSPLHF.

This clonotype has a handful of counts. The genes are TRBV5-1 and TRBJ2-1; TRBD1 matches at 8 bases. CDR1 SGHRS and CDR2 YFSETQ come from the germline V gene. V was pared by 5 bases and J by 1 base, with 8 bases of the junction left unmatched. This CDR3 region has 16 residues. Here the CDR3 reads CASRLRGQGSYNEQFF. Written as DNA, the CDR3 is TGCGCCAGCAGGTTACGAGGACAGGGATCCTACAATGAGCAGTTCTTC.

This clonotype was counted between two and nine times. The chain links TRBV5-5 to TRBJ2-1, with D tentatively TRBD1 or TRBD2 (6 bases each). This CDR3 region has 16 residues. Trimming removed 2 bases at V and 5 bases at J, with 17 bases between. Per the germline V gene, CDR1 is SGHKS and CDR2 is YYEKEE (reference sequence). Here the CDR3 DNA reads TGTGCCAGCAGCTTAGTACCACGGGGGCCCCACAATGAGCAGTTCTTC. The encoded protein is CASSLVPRGPHNEQFF.

This clonotype showed up just a few times. The J gene is TRBJ1-2, the V gene TRBV20-1; 8 positions agree with TRBD1. Germline V gene lookup returns CDR1 DFQATT and CDR2 SNEGSKA (reference sequence). V was clipped by 4 bases and J by 7 bases; unmatched bases: 14. This CDR3 is built from 15 residues. The CDR3 bases are TGCAGTGCTACACCTTGGGGGACAGGAGAGTCTGGCTACACCTTC. Translated: CSATPWGTGESGYTF.

This clonotype turned up a few times. The chain uses TRBV28 and TRBJ2-5; possible D gene TRBD2, 6 bases. V dropped 5 bases and J dropped 2 bases, with 15 bases sitting between them. Germline V CDR1 and CDR2: MDHEN, SYDVKM. CDR3 size: 15 residues. CDR3 amino acids: CASSPAGGEQETQYF. CDR3 sequence (DNA): TGTGCCAGCAGTCCGGCCGGCGGGGAACAAGAGACCCAGTACTTC.